This record concerns one T cell receptor (beta chain) sequence. The target antigen is unknown. The data originate from a study of T cells after yellow fever vaccination. Overall study findings and caveats: Although the secondary response was weaker, it peaked faster, at day 5 versus 15. At under 97% for CD4 and approximately 88% for CD8, most primary-vaccination clones showed up again after the booster.

Germline lookup yields CDR1 MNHEY and CDR2 SVGAGI. V was cut by 0 bases and J by 6 bases, with 20 bases left in between. The CDR3 length is 17 residues. One entry per CDR3 protein, called by TCRdb with MiXCR from the 5' RACE reads. The profile shows 310,000 or so distinct CDR3 sequences, around 7.3% of them singletons. J is TRBJ2-5 and V is TRBV6-5, with D possibly being TRBD2 (7 bases). This specimen consisted of PBMCs, obtained about 41 days after the first yellow fever vaccination. The receptor was derived from a man younger than 35 who received the YFV17D yellow fever vaccine. DNA of the CDR3: TGTGCCAGCAGTTACTCGGGGGGGGACTCGAGGGGGAAGACCCAGTACTTC. It codes for CASSYSGGDSRGKTQYF.